A single sample is the source of the 21 T cell receptor beta chains below, sequenced in a study of cytomegalovirus exposure and HLA in healthy donors. The study ran its PCR with 60 Vbeta and 13 Jbeta primers. Clones were read by immunoSEQ multiplex PCR, and TCRdb kept only the in-frame ones, dropping some. Counted here are around 150,000 clones, roughly 80% occurring once; the ten biggest clones make up about 7.7%. Sequencing was done on a sample of PBMCs. The source is a woman aged 30 to 39 in good health and CMV-seropositive.

This clone was picked up one time. J is TRBJ2-1 and V is TRBV7-9; TRBD1 matches 8 bases. The CDR3 loop spans 16 amino acids. V dropped 5 bases and J dropped 3; count of bases not matched to a gene: 9. Germline V gene data show CDR1 as SEHNR and CDR2 as FQNEAQ (reference sequence). CDR3 bases: TGTGCCAGCAGCCCACACCGGGACAGGCACTACAATGAGCAGTTCTTC. The encoded protein is CASSPHRDRHYNEQFF.

This chain connects TRBV6-4 to TRBJ2-1; 8 bases map to TRBD1. The V segment lost 5 bases and the J segment 3 bases; nucleotides outside the gene matches: 6. CDR3 length: 15 amino acids. Germline V gene data show CDR1 as MRHNA and CDR2 as SNTAGT. As DNA, the CDR3 is TGTGCCAGCAGTCAGGGGGCTTTTAGCTACAATGAGCAGTTCTTC. This codes for CASSQGAFSYNEQFF.

This clone was detected a few times. This sequence joins TRBV7-9 and TRBJ2-2, with TRBD1 identical over 9 bases. The CDR3 runs 15 residues. Germline CDR1 is SEHNR and CDR2 is FQNEAQ (reference sequence). V lost 3 bases to trimming and J lost 4 bases; unmatched junction nucleotides: 3. CDR3 DNA sequence: TGTGCCAGCAGCTTGGGACAGGGTCGCACCGGGGAGCTGTTTTTT. Translated, it gives CASSLGQGRTGELFF.

The chain is built from TRBV14 and TRBJ2-5; D ambiguous. CDR1 is SGHDN and CDR2 is FVKESK in the germline V gene. V was pared by 0 bases and J by 12 bases, with 8 bases between. This CDR3 has 11 residues. CDR3 DNA: TGTGCCAGCAGCCAAGACACTATTAAGTACTTC. Encoded protein: CASSQDTIKYF.

The rearrangement links TRBV4-3 to TRBJ1-6; D possibly corresponds to TRBD1 (5 bases). Trimming shortened V by 4 bases and J by 7 bases, and 14 bases separated the two germline ends. CDR3 length: 15 residues. Germline-derived CDR1 and CDR2 are LGHNA and YSLEER. The CDR3 DNA follows: TGCGCCAGCAGCCTGCAGGTGGGGGGGAATTCACCCCTCCACTTT. Protein: CASSLQVGGNSPLHF.

The J gene is TRBJ2-1, the V gene TRBV30; 11 bases align to TRBD1. Germline assignment: CDR1 GTSNPN and CDR2 SVGIG (reference sequence). The CDR3 runs to 13 residues. V was pared by 0 bases and J by 16 bases, with 8 bases of the junction left unmatched. The CDR3 sequence: CAWSVVPGQGEFF. DNA for the CDR3: TGTGCCTGGAGTGTCGTCCCGGGACAGGGGGAATTCTTC.

This chain connects TRBV4-2 to TRBJ2-5; tentatively, D is TRBD1 (6 bases). Germline CDR1 reads LGHNA; CDR2 reads YNFKEQ. This CDR3 spans 15 amino acids. V was clipped by 2 bases and J by 2 bases, with 12 bases between them. The CDR3 DNA sequence: TGTGCCAGCAGCCAACCCGGGACAACTCAAGAGACCCAGTACTTC. Amino acids: CASSQPGTTQETQYF.

Comments on this clone: The junction and the germline gene differ at one end; a read error may be behind it. The chain has TRBV7-9 and TRBJ1-1; TRBD1 is a possible D gene (6 bases). The CDR3 sequence is 13 residues long. Germline assignment: CDR1 SEHNR and CDR2 FQNEAQ (reference sequence). The CDR3 DNA reads as TGTGCCGGCAGCTTATTAGGGGGCACTGAAGCTTTCTTT. Protein: CAGSLLGGTEAFF. The variable domain in full, with the rest retrieved from reference TRBV7-9 and TRBJ1-1, is DTGVSQNPRHKITKRGQNVTFRCDPISEHNRLYWYRQTLGQGPEFLTYFQNEAQLEKSRLLSDRFSAERPKGSFSTLEIQRTEQGDSAMYLCAGSLLGGTEAFFGQGTRLTVV.

The chain links TRBV4-3 to TRBJ2-5; 7 positions agree with TRBD1. The end of the DNA is better explained by TRBJ2-7, so the J call may be wrong. The CDR3 spans 16 residues. Germline V gives CDR1 LGHNA, CDR2 YSLEER. CDR3 in DNA: TGCGCCAGCAGCCAGGACTCCACAGGGGCAGTCTACGAGCAGTACTTC. Its translation is CASSQDSTGAVYEQYF.

The rearrangement links TRBV6-5 to TRBJ1-1; 10 bases are a match to TRBD1. The V and J ends lost 6 bases and 3 bases, in that order; junction bases with no gene match: 4. The CDR3 covers 14 residues. The germline V gene encodes CDR1 MNHEY and CDR2 SVGAGI. For the CDR3, the DNA is TGTGCCAGCAGCGGACAGGGGGGGGACACTGAAGCTTTCTTT. Translated: CASSGQGGDTEAFF.

The CDR3 is CASSFGGNQPQHF. Written as DNA, the CDR3 is TGTGCCAGCAGCTTCGGGGGCAATCAGCCCCAGCATTTT. This chain links TRBV7-8 with TRBJ1-5, with D unclear. CDR3 size: 13 residues. Germline loops: CDR1 SGHVS, CDR2 FQNEAQ. The V gene lost 3 bases and the J gene lost 2 bases, with 5 bases spanning the gap. Complete variable domain (other parts from reference TRBV7-8 and TRBJ1-5): GAGVSQSPRYKVAKRGQDVALRCDPISGHVSLFWYQQALGQGPEFLTYFQNEAQLDKSGLPSDRFFAERPEGSVSTLKIQRTQQEDSAVYLCASSFGGNQPQHFGDGTRLSIL.

J is TRBJ2-3 and V is TRBV7-7, with D possibly TRBD2 on 5 matching bases. CDR1 and CDR2 (germline): SSHAT, FNYEAQ (reference sequence). V lost 4 bases and J 6 bases, leaving 11 bases between the germline ends. The CDR3 loop spans 13 amino acids. The DNA for the CDR3 is TGTGCCAGCAGCTCCCCCGGCGGGGATACGCAGTATTTT. Residues: CASSSPGGDTQYF.

This clone turned up a few times. V is TRBV10-3 and J is TRBJ2-5; weak D call: TRBD1 (7 bases). V shed 0 bases and J shed 1 base, with 18 bases lying between them. Germline-derived CDR1 and CDR2 are ENHRY and SYGVKD. The CDR3 has 18 residues. The CDR3 is CAISESSGGTAGQETQYF. CDR3 nucleotides: TGTGCCATCAGTGAGTCCTCAGGGGGGACCGCTGGCCAAGAGACCCAGTACTTC.

CDR3 sequence reads: CASSSTDTEAFF. In nucleotides, the CDR3 is TGTGCCAGCAGCTCCACGGACACTGAAGCTTTCTTT. The V call is TRBV7-9, the J call TRBJ1-1; D not certain. The V and J ends lost 4 bases and 3 bases respectively, with 6 bases between them. Germline CDR1 and CDR2: SEHNR and FQNEAQ (reference sequence). There are 12 residues in the CDR3.

The chain recombines TRBV20-1 with TRBJ1-1; D might be TRBD1 (6 bases). Trimming shortened V by 6 bases and J by 10 bases, and 15 bases separated the two germline ends. CDR1 is DFQATT, CDR2 SNEGSKA, per germline (reference sequence). CDR3 length: 11 amino acids. The CDR3 is CSAVQGWGAFF. DNA of the CDR3: TGCAGTGCGGTACAGGGTTGGGGAGCTTTCTTT.

The gene calls are TRBV29-1 and TRBJ1-6; TRBD1 might be the D (5 bases). Per germline, CDR1 SQVTM and CDR2 ANQGSEA. Trimming took off 4 bases at V and 7 bases at J, with 11 bases between the two ends. The CDR3 extends over 13 amino acids. As DNA, the CDR3 is TGCAGCGTTGGTCAGGGCCGCAATTCACCCCTCCACTTT. This translates into CSVGQGRNSPLHF.

Concerning this clone itself: At one of its ends the junction is not consistent with the germline gene, which may arise from a read error. CDR3 in DNA: TGTGCCAGCAGTAACATTATCGGGAACACCGAAGCTTTCTTT. It translates to CASSNIIGNTEAFF. This rearrangement joins TRBV6-6 to TRBJ1-1; D gene unclear. The length of the CDR3 is 14 residues. CDR1 and CDR2 from the germline V gene are MNHNY and SVGAGI (reference sequence).

The chain is built from TRBV10-3 and TRBJ2-3; a weak D match, TRBD1 (5 bases). The CDR3 has 14 residues. The V end was cut by 3 bases, the J end by 0 bases, with 7 bases between. Germline CDR1 is ENHRY and CDR2 is SYGVKD. For the CDR3, the DNA is TGTGCCATCAGTGATTACAGGAGCACAGATACGCAGTATTTT. It codes for CAISDYRSTDTQYF.

This chain connects TRBV5-1 to TRBJ2-3, with 8 bases that match TRBD1. Per germline, CDR1 SGHRS and CDR2 YFSETQ. The CDR3 sequence is 15 residues long. Germline trimming cut 4 bases from V and 2 bases from J; bases unmatched to any gene: 6. CDR3 nucleotide sequence: TGCGCCAGCAGCGTTGAGGACAGGGACACAGATACGCAGTATTTT. Translating it yields CASSVEDRDTDTQYF.

This rearrangement joins TRBV27 to TRBJ1-5; 9 bases fit TRBD1. V lost 7 bases to trimming and J lost 4 bases; unmatched junction nucleotides: 5. Germline V gene lookup returns CDR1 MNHEY and CDR2 SMNVEV (reference sequence). The CDR3 is 14 amino acids. The CDR3 spells CASTTGGANQPQHF. As DNA, the CDR3 is TGTGCCAGCACTACAGGGGGCGCAAATCAGCCCCAGCATTTT.

The genes are TRBV5-4 and TRBJ2-7; TRBD2 might be the D (6 bases). The V end was cut by 1 base, the J end by 0 bases, with 20 bases between. The CDR3 has 18 amino acids. Germline V gene data show CDR1 as SGHNT and CDR2 as YYREEE (reference sequence). The CDR3 coding sequence is TGTGCCAGCAGCTTGACTTACTCCCGGGGAGGACTCTCCTACGAGCAGTACTTC. It codes for CASSLTYSRGGLSYEQYF.